What follows are 22 T cell receptor beta chains derived from one specimen sequenced in a study of T cell responses to AZD1222 COVID-19 vaccine. Repertoires were generated with immunoSEQ multiplex PCR, while TCRdb's copy carries only in-frame clones and drops some. The data hold some 96,000 clones, with 75% to 90% observed a single time. The sequenced sample was peripheral blood, obtained on day 0 of AZD1222 vaccination. These receptors were taken from an adult in good health.

This chain links TRBV11-1 with TRBJ1-2; TRBD1 is a possible D gene (5 bases). V lost 5 bases and J lost 4, with 8 bases in between. From germline, CDR1 is SGHAT and CDR2 FQDESV (reference sequence). The CDR3 is 12 residues long. The CDR3 loop is CASSADSYGYTF. For the CDR3, the DNA is TGTGCCAGCAGCGCCGACAGCTATGGCTACACCTTC.

The chain uses TRBV7-3 and TRBJ1-1, with unresolved D. The CDR3 is 14 amino acids. V lost 6 bases and J 1 base, leaving 12 bases between the germline ends. Germline V gene lookup returns CDR1 SGHTA and CDR2 FQGTGA. The CDR3 loop is CASSYSGENTEAFF. CDR3 DNA sequence: TGTGCCAGCAGTTACAGCGGAGAGAACACTGAAGCTTTCTTT.

The chain couples TRBV3-1 (or the pseudogene TRBV3-2) to TRBJ1-2, with a possible D match to TRBD1 (6 bases). CDR1 is LGHDT, CDR2 YNNKEL, per germline (reference sequence). V was shortened by 0 bases and J by 5 bases, with 7 bases between the two germline ends. The CDR3 covers 13 residues. The CDR3 bases are TGTGCCAGCAGCCAAGAACAGGGATATGGCTACACCTTC. It codes for CASSQEQGYGYTF.

This clone came up once. The chain has TRBV4-3 and TRBJ1-3, with D uncertain. The CDR3 is made up of 13 amino acids. V gave up 3 bases and J gave up 4 bases, with 7 bases separating them. Germline assignment: CDR1 LGHNA and CDR2 YSLEER. CDR3 region: CASSQSQGNTIYF. The DNA for the CDR3 is TGCGCCAGCAGCCAGTCACAGGGAAACACCATATATTTT.

J is TRBJ2-5 and V is TRBV7-9; 11 nucleotides match TRBD1. The V and J ends lost 4 bases and 3 bases, in that order; junction bases with no gene match: 4. This CDR3 comprises 15 residues. Germline assignment: CDR1 SEHNR and CDR2 FQNEAQ (reference sequence). The CDR3 sequence is CASSWGQGGEETQYF. CDR3 in DNA: TGTGCCAGCAGCTGGGGACAGGGGGGAGAAGAGACCCAGTACTTC.

The chain is built from TRBV11-2 and TRBJ2-1; 7 bases line up with TRBD2. The CDR3 spans 19 residues. Germline CDR1 is SGHAT and CDR2 is FQNNGV. With V trimmed by 2 bases and J by 2 bases, 15 bases remained unmatched. Written as DNA, the CDR3 is TGTGCCAGCAGCTTAACGTGGGGGGGGTTACAGAAGACCTACAATGAGCAGTTCTTC. This gives the protein CASSLTWGGLQKTYNEQFF.

This clone was seen only a few times. The genes are TRBV9 and TRBJ1-2; possibly TRBD1 for D (5 bases). The CDR3 loop spans 13 amino acids. V was cut by 0 bases and J by 4 bases, with 7 bases left in between. Germline CDR1 and CDR2: SGDLS and YYNGEE. In DNA, the CDR3 is TGTGCCAGCAGCGTAGAAGGGACCTATGGCTACACCTTC. Protein product: CASSVEGTYGYTF.

The V call is TRBV19, the J call TRBJ1-1, with TRBD1 as a possible D gene (5 bases). Trimming shortened V by 3 bases and J by 4 bases, and 9 bases separated the two germline ends. This CDR3 is built from 13 residues. Germline V gives CDR1 LNHDA, CDR2 SQIVND (reference sequence). The DNA for the CDR3 is TGTGCCAGTAGTATCCATGGGGGCACTGAAGCTTTCTTT. Translated, it gives CASSIHGGTEAFF.

The chain carries TRBV5-6 and TRBJ1-5; D perhaps matches TRBD1 (5 bases). Germline CDR1 SGHDT, CDR2 YYEEEE. V shed 4 bases and J shed 1 base, with 12 bases lying between them. This CDR3 contains 15 residues. The CDR3 sequence is CASSPRAGSNQPQHF. The CDR3 DNA reads as TGTGCCAGCAGCCCCCGTGCAGGGAGCAATCAGCCCCAGCATTTT.

The V gene is TRBV18, the J gene TRBJ1-5; unclear D gene. The length of the CDR3 is 13 residues. Trimming removed 4 bases at V and 5 bases at J, with 9 bases between. CDR1 KGHSH and CDR2 LQKENI come from the germline V gene. The CDR3 DNA reads as TGTGCCAGCTCACGTCTGAATGATCAGCCCCAGCATTTT. Its translation is CASSRLNDQPQHF.

The chain's CDR3 is CASSEVSQPPDPQHF. The CDR3 coding sequence is TGTGCCAGCAGTGAAGTTTCACAGCCTCCCGATCCCCAGCATTTT. This chain connects TRBV2 to TRBJ1-5; D is ambiguous. Trimming cost V 1 base and J 10 bases, with 17 bases left between them. CDR1 and CDR2 from the germline V gene are SNHLY and FYNNEI. The length of the CDR3 is 15 residues.

This chain uses TRBV6-5 with TRBJ1-2; TRBD1 aligns across 8 bases. The junction had 6 bases not matched to a gene; V was cut back by 6 bases and J by 6 bases. The germline V gene has CDR1 MNHEY and CDR2 SVGAGI. This CDR3 comprises 13 residues. The chain's CDR3 is CASRRTGSDGYTF. In nucleotides, the CDR3 is TGTGCCAGCAGGAGGACAGGGTCGGATGGCTACACCTTC.

This chain links TRBV5-6 with TRBJ2-2; TRBD1 agrees at 9 bases. V was pared by 2 bases and J by 6 bases, with 8 bases of the junction left unmatched. Germline CDR1 and CDR2: SGHDT and YYEEEE. The CDR3 is 16 residues long. CDR3 amino acids: CASSFLGQGVPGELFF. The CDR3 DNA reads TGTGCCAGCAGCTTTCTGGGACAGGGTGTCCCCGGGGAGCTGTTTTTT. Full variable domain (outside the CDR3, taken from reference TRBV5-6 and TRBJ2-2): DAGVTQSPTHLIKTRGQQVTLRCSPKSGHDTVSWYQQALGQGPQFIFQYYEEEERQRGNFPDRFSGHQFPNYSSELNVNALLLGDSALYLCASSFLGQGVPGELFFGEGSRLTVL.

The gene calls are TRBV7-9 and TRBJ2-2, with TRBD2 matching 8 bases. The V gene end was trimmed by 2 bases and the J gene end by 3 bases; junction bases not matched to a gene: 5. CDR3 length: 16 residues. Germline CDR1 SEHNR, CDR2 FQNEAQ (reference sequence). The CDR3 region is CASSLREGSDTGELFF. DNA for the CDR3: TGTGCCAGCAGCTTACGGGAGGGGTCGGACACCGGGGAGCTGTTTTTT.

V gene TRBV30 combines with J gene TRBJ2-5, with TRBD2 matching over 7 bases. The CDR3 loop spans 11 amino acids. Germline CDR1 reads GTSNPN; CDR2 reads SVGIG (reference sequence). The junction had 6 bases not matched to a gene; V was cut back by 4 bases and J by 10 bases. CDR3: CAWTTAGDQYF. The CDR3 DNA is TGTGCCTGGACTACTGCGGGAGACCAGTACTTC.

The rearrangement joins TRBV6-5 to TRBJ2-1; maybe TRBD1 (6 bases). Germline V gives CDR1 MNHEY, CDR2 SVGAGI. The V and J ends lost 5 bases and 7 bases respectively, with 15 bases between them. The CDR3 contains 14 residues. Written as DNA, the CDR3 is TGTGCCAGCAGTCTCTCCCTGGGGGCGAATGAGCAGTTCTTC. Translation gives CASSLSLGANEQFF.

This rearrangement joins TRBV5-1 to TRBJ1-3, with a tentative D call TRBD1 (5 bases). The germline V gene has CDR1 SGHRS and CDR2 YFSETQ. Trimming stripped 3 bases from V and 7 bases from J, with 11 bases between. This CDR3 contains 13 residues. CDR3 loop: CASSSGRGNTIYF. The CDR3 DNA reads TGCGCCAGCAGCTCTGGGAGGGGCAACACCATATATTTT.

The CDR3 DNA sequence: TGTGCCAGCAGCTTATTGTCGGCTTACATGGGGAGGTCCCTCCACTTT. Protein product: CASSLLSAYMGRSLHF. The V gene is TRBV11-2, the J gene TRBJ1-6, with no clear D. The CDR3 is 16 residues long. V was pared by 2 bases and J by 14 bases, with 22 bases between. Germline lookup yields CDR1 SGHAT and CDR2 FQNNGV.

J is TRBJ2-3 and V is TRBV6-2 or TRBV6-3, with TRBD2 identical over 11 bases. V dropped 2 bases and J dropped 2; count of bases not matched to a gene: 9. CDR3 length: 18 amino acids. The germline CDR1 and CDR2 sequences are MNHEY and SVGEGT. CDR3 residues: CASSYENLAGGHTDTQYF. The CDR3, as DNA: TGTGCCAGCAGTTACGAGAACCTAGCGGGGGGACACACAGATACGCAGTATTTT.

The chain recombines TRBV7-3 with TRBJ2-3; tentative D call: TRBD1 (6 bases). Trimming took 1 base from V and 2 from J, leaving 16 bases between them. The CDR3 runs to 17 residues. CDR1 and CDR2 from the germline V gene are SGHTA and FQGTGA. The CDR3 DNA reads as TGTGCCAGCAGCTTAAGGTCCTACAGGGACAACACAGATACGCAGTATTTT. Translation gives CASSLRSYRDNTDTQYF.

This clone was detected only a few times. J is TRBJ1-4 and V is TRBV9, with unresolved D. V dropped 0 bases and J dropped 4 bases, with 10 bases sitting between them. Germline V gene data show CDR1 as SGDLS and CDR2 as YYNGEE. This CDR3 is 15 amino acids long. The CDR3 DNA is TGTGCCAGCAGCGTAGGAGGCAACGATAATGAAAAACTGTTTTTT. As protein: CASSVGGNDNEKLFF.

The chain employs TRBV10-3 and TRBJ2-1, with 14 bases lining up with TRBD2. Germline V gene sequence: CDR1 ENHRY, CDR2 SYGVKD. Trimming took 10 bases from V and 7 from J; bases not matched to a gene: 9. The CDR3 sequence is 15 residues long. The DNA of the CDR3 is TGTGCCACCCATTCCCGGACTAGCGGGGGGAATGAGCAGTTCTTC. Protein sequence: CATHSRTSGGNEQFF.